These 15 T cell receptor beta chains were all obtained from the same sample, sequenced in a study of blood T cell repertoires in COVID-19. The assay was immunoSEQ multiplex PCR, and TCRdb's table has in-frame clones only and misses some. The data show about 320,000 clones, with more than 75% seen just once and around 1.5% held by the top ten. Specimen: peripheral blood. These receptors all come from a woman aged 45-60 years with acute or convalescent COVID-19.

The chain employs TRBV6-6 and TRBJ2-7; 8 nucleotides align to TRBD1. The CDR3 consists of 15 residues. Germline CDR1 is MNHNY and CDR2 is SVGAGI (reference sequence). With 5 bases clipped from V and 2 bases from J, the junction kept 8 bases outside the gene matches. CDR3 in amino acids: CASSAGTGGTYEQYF. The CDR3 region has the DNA TGTGCCAGCAGTGCCGGGACAGGTGGGACCTACGAGCAGTACTTC.

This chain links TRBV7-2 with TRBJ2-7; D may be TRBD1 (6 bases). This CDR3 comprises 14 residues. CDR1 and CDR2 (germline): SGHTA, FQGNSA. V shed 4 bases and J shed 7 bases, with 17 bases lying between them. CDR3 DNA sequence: TGTGCCAGCAGCTCCCGGGACATTCCCTGGGAGCAGTACTTC. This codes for CASSSRDIPWEQYF.

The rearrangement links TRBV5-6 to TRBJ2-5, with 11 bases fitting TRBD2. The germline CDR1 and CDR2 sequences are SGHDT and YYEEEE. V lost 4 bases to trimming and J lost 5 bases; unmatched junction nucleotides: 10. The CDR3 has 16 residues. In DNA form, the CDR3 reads TGTGCCAGCAGCCCTTGGCGACTAGCGGGAATCGAGACCCAGTACTTC. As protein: CASSPWRLAGIETQYF. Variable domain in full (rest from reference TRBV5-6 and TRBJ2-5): DAGVTQSPTHLIKTRGQQVTLRCSPKSGHDTVSWYQQALGQGPQFIFQYYEEEERQRGNFPDRFSGHQFPNYSSELNVNALLLGDSALYLCASSPWRLAGIETQYFGPGTRLLVL.

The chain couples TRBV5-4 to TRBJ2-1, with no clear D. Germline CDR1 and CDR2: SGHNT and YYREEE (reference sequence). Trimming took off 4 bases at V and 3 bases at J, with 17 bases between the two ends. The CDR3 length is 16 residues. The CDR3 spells CASSIPLAVDYNEQFF. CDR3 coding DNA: TGTGCCAGCAGCATTCCCCTGGCGGTAGACTACAATGAGCAGTTCTTC.

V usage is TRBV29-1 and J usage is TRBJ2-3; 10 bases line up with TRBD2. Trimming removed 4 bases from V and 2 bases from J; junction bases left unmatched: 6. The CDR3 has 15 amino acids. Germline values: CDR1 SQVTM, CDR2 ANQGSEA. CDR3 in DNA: TGCAGCGTTGGATGGAGCGGGAGGGCCACAGATACGCAGTATTTT. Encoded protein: CSVGWSGRATDTQYF.

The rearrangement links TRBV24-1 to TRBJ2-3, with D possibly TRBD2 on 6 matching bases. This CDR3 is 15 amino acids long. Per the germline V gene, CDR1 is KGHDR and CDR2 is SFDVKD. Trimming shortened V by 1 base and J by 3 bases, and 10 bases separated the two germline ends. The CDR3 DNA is TGTGCCACCAGTGATTTCGGGGGAGTAACAGATACGCAGTATTTT. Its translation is CATSDFGGVTDTQYF.

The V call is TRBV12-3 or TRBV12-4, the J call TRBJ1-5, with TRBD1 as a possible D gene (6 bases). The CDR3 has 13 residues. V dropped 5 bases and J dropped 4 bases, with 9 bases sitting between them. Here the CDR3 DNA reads TGTGCCAGCAGTAATACAGGGAATCAGCCCCAGCATTTT. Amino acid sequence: CASSNTGNQPQHF.

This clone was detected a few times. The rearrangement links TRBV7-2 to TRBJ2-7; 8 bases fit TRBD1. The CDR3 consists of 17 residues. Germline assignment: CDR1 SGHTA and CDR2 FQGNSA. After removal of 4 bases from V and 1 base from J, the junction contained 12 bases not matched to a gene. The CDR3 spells CASSSFPRGQRSYEQYF. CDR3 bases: TGTGCCAGCAGCTCATTCCCCAGGGGGCAAAGGTCCTACGAGCAGTACTTC.

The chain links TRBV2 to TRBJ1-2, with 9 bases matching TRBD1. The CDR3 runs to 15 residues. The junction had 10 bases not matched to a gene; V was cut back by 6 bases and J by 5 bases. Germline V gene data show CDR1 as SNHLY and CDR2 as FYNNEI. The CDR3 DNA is TGTGCCAGCAGGGCCGGGACAGGGTTAGGGTATGGCTACACCTTC. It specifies CASRAGTGLGYGYTF.

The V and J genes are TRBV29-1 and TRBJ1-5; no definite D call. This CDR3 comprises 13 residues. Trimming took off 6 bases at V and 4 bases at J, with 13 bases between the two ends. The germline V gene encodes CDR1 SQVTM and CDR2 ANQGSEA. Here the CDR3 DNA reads TGCAGCGTAAGACTCTCGGGGAATCAGCCCCAGCATTTT. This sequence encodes CSVRLSGNQPQHF.

The chain's CDR3 is CATAWGDTEAFF. CDR3 bases: TGTGCCACCGCTTGGGGGGACACTGAAGCTTTCTTT. This chain connects TRBV5-6 to TRBJ1-1, with D possibly matching TRBD1 (5 bases). Germline V gene lookup returns CDR1 SGHDT and CDR2 YYEEEE. V lost 9 bases to trimming and J lost 3 bases, with 12 bases between them. The CDR3 consists of 12 residues.

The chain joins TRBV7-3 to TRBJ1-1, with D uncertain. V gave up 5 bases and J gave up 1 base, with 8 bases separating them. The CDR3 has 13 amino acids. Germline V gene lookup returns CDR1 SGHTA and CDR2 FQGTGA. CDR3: CASSDGKNTEAFF. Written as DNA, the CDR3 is TGTGCCAGCAGCGACGGGAAGAACACTGAAGCTTTCTTT.

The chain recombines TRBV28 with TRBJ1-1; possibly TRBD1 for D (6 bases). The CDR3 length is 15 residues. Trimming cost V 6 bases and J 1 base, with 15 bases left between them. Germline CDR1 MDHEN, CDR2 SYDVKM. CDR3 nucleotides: TGTGCCAGCAGCCAAATTTGGGGGCCGAACACTGAAGCTTTCTTT. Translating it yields CASSQIWGPNTEAFF.

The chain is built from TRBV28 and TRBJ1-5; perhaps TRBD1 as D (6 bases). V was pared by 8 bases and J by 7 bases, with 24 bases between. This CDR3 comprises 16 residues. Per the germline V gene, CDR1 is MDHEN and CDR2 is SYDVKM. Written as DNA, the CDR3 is TGTGCCAGCCAAAGTAAGGGGGGGGTAACTGGCCAGCCCCAGCATTTT. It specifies CASQSKGGVTGQPQHF. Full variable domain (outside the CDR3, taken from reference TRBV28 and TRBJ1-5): DVKVTQSSRYLVKRTGEKVFLECVQDMDHENMFWYRQDPGLGLRLIYFSYDVKMKEKGDIPEGYSVSREKKERFSLILESASTNQTSMYLCASQSKGGVTGQPQHFGDGTRLSIL.

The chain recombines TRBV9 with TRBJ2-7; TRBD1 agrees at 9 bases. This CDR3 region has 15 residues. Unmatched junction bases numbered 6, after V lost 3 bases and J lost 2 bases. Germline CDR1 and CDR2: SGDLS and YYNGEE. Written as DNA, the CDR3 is TGTGCCAGCAGCGGACCGGGACAGGGCACCTACGAGCAGTACTTC. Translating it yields CASSGPGQGTYEQYF.